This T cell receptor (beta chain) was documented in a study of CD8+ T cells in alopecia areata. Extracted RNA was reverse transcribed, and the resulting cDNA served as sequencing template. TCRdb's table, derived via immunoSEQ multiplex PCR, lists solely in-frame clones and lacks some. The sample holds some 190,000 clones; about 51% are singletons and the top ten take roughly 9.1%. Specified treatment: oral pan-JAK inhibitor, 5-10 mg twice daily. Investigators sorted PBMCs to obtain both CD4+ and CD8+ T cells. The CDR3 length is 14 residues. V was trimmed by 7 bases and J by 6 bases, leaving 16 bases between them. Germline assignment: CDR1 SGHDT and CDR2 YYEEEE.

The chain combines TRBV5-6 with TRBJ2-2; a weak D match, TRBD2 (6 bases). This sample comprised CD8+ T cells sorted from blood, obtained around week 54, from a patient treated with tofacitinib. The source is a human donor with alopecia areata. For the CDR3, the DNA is TGTGCCAGCCGGGACTCCATAAGTGCCGGGGAGCTGTTTTTT. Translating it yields CASRDSISAGELFF. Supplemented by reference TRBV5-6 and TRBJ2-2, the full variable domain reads DAGVTQSPTHLIKTRGQQVTLRCSPKSGHDTVSWYQQALGQGPQFIFQYYEEEERQRGNFPDRFSGHQFPNYSSELNVNALLLGDSALYLCASRDSISAGELFFGEGSRLTVL.